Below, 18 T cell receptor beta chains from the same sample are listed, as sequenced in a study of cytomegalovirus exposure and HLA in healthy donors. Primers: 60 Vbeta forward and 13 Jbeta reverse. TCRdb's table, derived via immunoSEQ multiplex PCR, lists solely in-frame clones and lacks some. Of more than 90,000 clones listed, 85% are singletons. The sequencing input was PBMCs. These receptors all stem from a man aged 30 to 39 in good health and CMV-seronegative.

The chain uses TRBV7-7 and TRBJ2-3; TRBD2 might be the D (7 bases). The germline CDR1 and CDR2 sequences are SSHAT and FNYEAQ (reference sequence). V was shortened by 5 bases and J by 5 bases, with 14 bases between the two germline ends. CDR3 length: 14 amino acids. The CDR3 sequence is CASSPIGGGDTQYF. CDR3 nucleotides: TGTGCCAGCAGCCCAATAGGGGGGGGAGATACGCAGTATTTT.

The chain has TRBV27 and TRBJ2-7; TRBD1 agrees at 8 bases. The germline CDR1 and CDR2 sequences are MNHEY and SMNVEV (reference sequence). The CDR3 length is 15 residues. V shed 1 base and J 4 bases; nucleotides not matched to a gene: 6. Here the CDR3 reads CASSLFPGGGYEQYF. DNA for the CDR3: TGTGCCAGCAGTTTATTCCCAGGGGGCGGGTACGAGCAGTACTTC.

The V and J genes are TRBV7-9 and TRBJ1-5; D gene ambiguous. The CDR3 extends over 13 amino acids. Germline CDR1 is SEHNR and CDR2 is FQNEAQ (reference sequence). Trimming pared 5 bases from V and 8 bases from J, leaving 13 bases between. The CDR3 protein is CASSPTPQEPQHF. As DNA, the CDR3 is TGTGCCAGCAGCCCAACCCCTCAGGAGCCCCAGCATTTT.

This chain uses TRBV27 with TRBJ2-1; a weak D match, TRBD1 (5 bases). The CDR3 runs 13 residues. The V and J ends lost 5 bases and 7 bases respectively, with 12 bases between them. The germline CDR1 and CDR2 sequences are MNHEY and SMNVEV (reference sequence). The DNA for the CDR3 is TGTGCCAGCAGTCCGCAGGGCCGGAATGAGCAGTTCTTC. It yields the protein CASSPQGRNEQFF.

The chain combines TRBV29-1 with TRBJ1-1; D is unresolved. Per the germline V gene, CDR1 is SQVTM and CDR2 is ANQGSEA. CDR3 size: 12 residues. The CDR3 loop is CSARLERKEAFF. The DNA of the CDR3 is TGCAGTGCCAGACTCGAAAGAAAAGAAGCTTTCTTT. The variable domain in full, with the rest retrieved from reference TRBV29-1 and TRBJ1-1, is SAVISQKPSRDICQRGTSLTIQCQVDSQVTMMFWYRQQPGQSLTLIATANQGSEATYESGFVIDKFPISRPNLTFSTLTVSNMSPEDSSIYLCSARLERKEAFFGQGTRLTVV.

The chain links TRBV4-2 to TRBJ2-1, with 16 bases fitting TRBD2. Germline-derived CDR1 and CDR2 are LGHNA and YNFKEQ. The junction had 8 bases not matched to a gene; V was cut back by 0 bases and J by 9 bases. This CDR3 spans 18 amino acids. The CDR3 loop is CASSQDRGLAGGLGEQFF. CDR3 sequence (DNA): TGTGCCAGCAGCCAAGATAGGGGACTAGCGGGGGGGCTCGGTGAGCAGTTCTTC.

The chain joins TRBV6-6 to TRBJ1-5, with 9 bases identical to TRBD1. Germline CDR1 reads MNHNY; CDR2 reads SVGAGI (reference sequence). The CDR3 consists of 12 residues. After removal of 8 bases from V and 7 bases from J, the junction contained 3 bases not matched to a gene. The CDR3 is CASGDRAQPQHF. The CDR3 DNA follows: TGTGCCAGCGGGGACAGGGCGCAGCCCCAGCATTTT.

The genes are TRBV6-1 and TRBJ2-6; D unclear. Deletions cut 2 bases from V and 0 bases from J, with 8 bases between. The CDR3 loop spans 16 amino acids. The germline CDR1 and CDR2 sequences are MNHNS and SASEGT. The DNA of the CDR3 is TGTGCCAGCAGTGAATCCTTTGTCTCTGGGGCCAACGTCCTGACTTTC. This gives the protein CASSESFVSGANVLTF.

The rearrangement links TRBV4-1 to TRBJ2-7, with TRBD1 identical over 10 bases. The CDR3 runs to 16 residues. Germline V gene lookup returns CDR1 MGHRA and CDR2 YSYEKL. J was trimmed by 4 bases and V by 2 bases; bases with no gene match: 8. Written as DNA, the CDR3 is TGCGCCAGCAGCCAAACCGCCCGGGACAGGGGATACGAGCAGTACTTC. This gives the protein CASSQTARDRGYEQYF.

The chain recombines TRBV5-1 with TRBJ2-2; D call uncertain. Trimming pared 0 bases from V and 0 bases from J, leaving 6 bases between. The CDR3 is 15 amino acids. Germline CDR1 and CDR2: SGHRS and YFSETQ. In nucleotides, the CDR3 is TGCGCCAGCAGCTTGGCACAAGCGAACACCGGGGAGCTGTTTTTT. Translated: CASSLAQANTGELFF.

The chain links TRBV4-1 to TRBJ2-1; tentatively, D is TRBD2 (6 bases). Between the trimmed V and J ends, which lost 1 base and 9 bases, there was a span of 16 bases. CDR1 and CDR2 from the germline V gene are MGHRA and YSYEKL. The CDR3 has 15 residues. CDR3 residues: CASSQGGGVGGEQFF. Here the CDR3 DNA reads TGCGCCAGCAGCCAAGGAGGAGGGGTGGGCGGTGAGCAGTTCTTC.

CDR3 region: CASSAGMNTQYF. For the CDR3, the DNA is TGTGCCAGCAGCGCCGGGATGAATACGCAGTATTTT. V usage is TRBV9 and J usage is TRBJ2-3, with a weak D call TRBD2 (5 bases). Trimming took 3 bases from V and 7 from J, leaving 9 bases between them. The CDR3 sequence is 12 residues long. Germline V lookup: CDR1 SGDLS, CDR2 YYNGEE.

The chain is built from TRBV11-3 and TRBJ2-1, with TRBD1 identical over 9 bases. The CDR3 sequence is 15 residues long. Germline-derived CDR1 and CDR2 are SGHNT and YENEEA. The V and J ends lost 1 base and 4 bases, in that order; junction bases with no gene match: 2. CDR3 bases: TGTGCCAGCAGCTTAGCACAGGGGGCATACAATGAGCAGTTCTTC. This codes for CASSLAQGAYNEQFF.

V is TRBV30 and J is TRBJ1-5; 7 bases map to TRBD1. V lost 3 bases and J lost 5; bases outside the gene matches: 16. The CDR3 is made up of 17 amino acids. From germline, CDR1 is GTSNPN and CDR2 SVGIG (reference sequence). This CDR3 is CAWSLRGNFGRDQPQHF. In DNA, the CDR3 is TGTGCCTGGAGCCTCAGGGGGAACTTTGGTCGAGATCAGCCCCAGCATTTT.

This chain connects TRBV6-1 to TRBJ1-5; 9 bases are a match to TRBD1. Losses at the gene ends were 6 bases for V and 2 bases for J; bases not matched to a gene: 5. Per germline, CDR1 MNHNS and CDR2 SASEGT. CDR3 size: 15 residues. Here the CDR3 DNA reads TGTGCCAGCAGGGTGACAGGGGGAGGCAATCAGCCCCAGCATTTT. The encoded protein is CASRVTGGGNQPQHF.

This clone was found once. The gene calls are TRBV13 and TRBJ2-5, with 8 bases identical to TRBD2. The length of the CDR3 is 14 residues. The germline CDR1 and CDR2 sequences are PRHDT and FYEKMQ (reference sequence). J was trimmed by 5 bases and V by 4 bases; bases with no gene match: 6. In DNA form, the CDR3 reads TGTGCCAGCAGCTCCAGGACTAGCAGGGAGACCCAGTACTTC. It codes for CASSSRTSRETQYF.

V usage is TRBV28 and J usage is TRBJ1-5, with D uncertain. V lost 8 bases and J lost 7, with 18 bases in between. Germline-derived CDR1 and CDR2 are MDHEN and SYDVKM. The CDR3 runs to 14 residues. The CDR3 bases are TGTGCCAGCGCCCGGCCCCCCGGGAACCAGCCCCAGCATTTT. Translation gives CASARPPGNQPQHF.

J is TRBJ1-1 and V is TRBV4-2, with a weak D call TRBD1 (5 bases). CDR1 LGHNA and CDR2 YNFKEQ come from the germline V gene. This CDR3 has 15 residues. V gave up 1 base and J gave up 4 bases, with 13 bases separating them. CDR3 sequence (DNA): TGTGCCAGCAGCCAAGGATCCAGGGAGGGCACTGAAGCTTTCTTT. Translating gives CASSQGSREGTEAFF.